Here is one T cell receptor (beta chain) with its context. Its antigen remains undetermined. It has no much larger one-base neighbor in the sample; base qualities were not kept. The data stem from a study of T cell responses to AZD1222 COVID-19 vaccine (dated by TCRdb to the early 2020s). A note on the overall study: AZD1222 recipients whose second dose came at about 4 weeks and those whose second dose came at about 12 weeks were combined into one group, since spike-specific TCR depth and breadth did not differ between the two schedules. Trial participants were enrolled by age into 18-55, 56-69 and 70-plus year subgroups, with 148, 28 and 57 TCR-sequenced participants respectively. A total of 230 or so trial participants underwent TCR sequencing, of whom around 200 received two doses of AZD1222 and about 25 received two doses of the MenACWY control vaccine.

This specimen's time point label, per the study, means: baseline before first vaccination. Vaccinee samples came from UK trials COV001 and COV002, including a single-blind randomized controlled phase 2/3 trial of AZD1222 (ChAdOx1 nCoV-19) in healthy adults. For TCRbeta chain sequencing, PBMC samples from trial participants were taken at day 0 and at day 28 after the second dose. The paper as a whole reports these results and caveats: Conclusions about previously exposed vaccinees are limited because only a handful of AZD1222 recipients were SARS-CoV-2 seropositive at baseline. Because no day 14 peak-response samples were available, repertoires were characterized only after the peak T cell response. Participants were mostly white British and included more females than males, and it was suggested by the authors that clonal diversity may have been underestimated. Spike-specific TCR breadth and depth rose significantly after two AZD1222 doses compared with day 0 and with MenACWY recipients. Reportedly, close to half of the unique spike-specific TCRs recognized epitopes lying outside the regions that are mutated in the B.1.351 and B.1.1.7 variants. CD4 TCRs associated with the vaccine covered the entire spike protein, and the dominant responses were in regions 160-218 and 743-854. The 56-69-year group was small, and its depth increase did not reach significance, likely because of low power.

Reading from cysteine to phenylalanine, the CDR3 counts 15 amino acids. The kept DNA is CDR3 alone, 45 bases in frame from the first base. Deletion took 1 base off V and 3 bases off J, with a span of 13 bases between the germline ends. The germline V gene (reference sequence) sets CDR1 to LNHNV and CDR2 to YYDKDF. The CDR3 regions of human TCRbeta chains were analyzed by immunosequencing. The original methods were these. Repertoire TCRs were matched against a reference library of SARS-CoV-2-specific TCRs generated with the MIRA antigen-specificity platform. Breadth was defined as the fraction of unique TCRs that were SARS-CoV-2-associated. Depth was defined as the fraction of total T cells that were SARS-CoV-2-associated. Using the MIRA data, each spike-specific TCR was assigned both to the spike region to which the TCR was reactive and to a CD4 or CD8 class. Log10-transformed breadth and depth values were compared by one-way ANOVA with Sidak's multiple comparisons tests. TCRdb re-hosts the immuneACCESS table, in-frame sequences only. Its copies lack some clones; in the studies checked, an unresolved V gene accounts for under half of them, and the cause for the rest is not known. The V and J calls and clone size are taken from that table; D and trimming were inferred from the DNA. For this sample there are about 93,000 clones; 80% to 90% appear just once. Together, the top ten hold around 17% of the sample.

The source was peripheral blood, collected on day 0 of AZD1222 vaccination. The chain uses TRBV15 and TRBJ2-7, and the D gene may be TRBD1, 5 bases matching. The TCR was taken from an adult in good health. The nucleotide sequence reads TGTGCCACCAGCAGAGGTCGGCAGGGTAGCTACGAGCAGTACTTC. Its amino acids are CATSRGRQGSYEQYF.